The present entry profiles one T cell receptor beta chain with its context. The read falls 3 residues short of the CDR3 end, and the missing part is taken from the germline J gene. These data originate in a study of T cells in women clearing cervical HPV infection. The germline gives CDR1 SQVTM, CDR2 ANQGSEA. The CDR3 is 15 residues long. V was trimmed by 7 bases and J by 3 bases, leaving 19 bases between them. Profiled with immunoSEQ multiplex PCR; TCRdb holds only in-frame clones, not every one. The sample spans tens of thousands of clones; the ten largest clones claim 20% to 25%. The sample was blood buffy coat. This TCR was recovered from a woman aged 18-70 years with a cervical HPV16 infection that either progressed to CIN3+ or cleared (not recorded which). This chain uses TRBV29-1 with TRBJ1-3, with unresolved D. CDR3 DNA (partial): TGCAGCGCCGACTCTCCCGGTTTTTATGGAAACACC. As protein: CSADSPGFYGNT. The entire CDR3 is CSADSPGFYGNTIYF.